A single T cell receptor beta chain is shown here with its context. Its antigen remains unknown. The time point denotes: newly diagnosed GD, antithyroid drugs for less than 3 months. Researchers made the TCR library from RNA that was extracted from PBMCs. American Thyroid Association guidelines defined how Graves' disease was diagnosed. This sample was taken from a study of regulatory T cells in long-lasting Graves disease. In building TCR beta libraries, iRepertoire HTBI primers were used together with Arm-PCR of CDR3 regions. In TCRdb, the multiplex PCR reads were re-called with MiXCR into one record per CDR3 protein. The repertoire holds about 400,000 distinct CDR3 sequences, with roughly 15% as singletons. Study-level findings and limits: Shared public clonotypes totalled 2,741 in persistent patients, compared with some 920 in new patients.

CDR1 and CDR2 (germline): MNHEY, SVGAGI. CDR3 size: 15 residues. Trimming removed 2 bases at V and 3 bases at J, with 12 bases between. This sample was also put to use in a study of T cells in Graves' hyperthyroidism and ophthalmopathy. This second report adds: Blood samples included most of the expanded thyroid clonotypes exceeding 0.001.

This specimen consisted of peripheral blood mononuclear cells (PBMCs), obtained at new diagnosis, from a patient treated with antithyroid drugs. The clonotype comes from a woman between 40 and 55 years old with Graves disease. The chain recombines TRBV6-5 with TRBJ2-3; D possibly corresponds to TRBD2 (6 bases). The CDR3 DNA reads TGTGCCAGCAGTTACGCGGGGCACGAGACAGATACGCAGTATTTT. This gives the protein CASSYAGHETDTQYF.